This T cell receptor (beta chain) comes out of a study of Graves' ophthalmopathy and Graves' hyperthyroidism. Study-wide points: Progression of ophthalmopathy was predicted by the model with roughly 70% sensitivity and about 72% specificity.

As the template, RNA transcripts were used to amplify TCR beta CDR3 regions. The authors performed first-round RT-PCR with HTBI primers and then a second-round multiplex PCR. Using its own MiXCR run on the multiplex PCR reads, TCRdb lists one record per CDR3 protein. The sample includes 350,000 to 400,000 distinct CDR3 sequences, 15% seen only once; the top ten take roughly 7%. For this clonotype: Its antigen is unidentified.

This CDR3 contains 14 residues. The V end was cut by 0 bases, the J end by 3 bases, with 9 bases between. CDR1 is LGHNA, CDR2 YNFKEQ, per germline. Stable hyperthyroid donors showed no ophthalmopathy during 18 months follow-up. Aged 18 to 65, the patients with hyperthyroidism had under 2 months' duration and were newly diagnosed. Exclusion applied to patients with other autoimmune diseases, uncontrolled infections, pregnancy or lactation. The V gene is TRBV4-2, the J gene TRBJ2-7; no definite D call. What was sequenced was peripheral blood. The sequence was collected from a woman younger than 35 with stable Graves' hyperthyroidism. The chain's CDR3 is CASSQDSQSYEQYF. DNA for the CDR3: TGTGCCAGCAGCCAAGATAGCCAAAGCTACGAGCAGTACTTC.